A selection of T cell receptor beta chains follows, all from one sample in a study of shared clonotypes between healthy human individuals. Sequencing was performed with immunoSEQ multiplex PCR; in TCRdb, only in-frame clones are kept and a portion is missing. The sample records roughly 2.1 million clones, about 93% being singletons. The specimen sequenced was naive CD8+ T cells from PBMCs. The source of these receptors is a man younger than 35 in good health. Some clones in this sample may be carry-over from other donors' samples. The CDR3 runs from the conserved cysteine through the conserved F or W. D genes are given only for firm matches.

v_gene	d_gene	j_gene	CDR3aa
TRBV7-3	.	TRBJ2-1	CASSHDGGVRGLNEQFF
TRBV9	.	TRBJ2-5	CASSVGASEREETQYF
TRBV7-2	.	TRBJ2-4	CASSSYGSLAKNIQYF
TRBV28	.	TRBJ2-7	CASSFVGREQYF
TRBV6-6	.	TRBJ1-1	CASRELWGRNTEAFF
TRBV4-3	.	TRBJ2-6	CASSQGRFGPGANVLTF
TRBV21-1	.	TRBJ1-2	CASRNRDPKSGYTF
TRBV11-2	TRBD2	TRBJ2-7	CASSPSGAYEQYF
TRBV10-3	TRBD1	TRBJ2-7	CAITSGTGLWDEQYF
TRBV30	.	TRBJ1-1	CAWSVVSMNTEAFF
TRBV19	.	TRBJ1-5	CAISDPGPNQPQHF
TRBV19	.	TRBJ2-5	CASSSDTEETQYF
TRBV28	.	TRBJ1-5	CAVSGGNSNQPQHF
TRBV7-8	TRBD2	TRBJ2-3	CASSLLGAGGTDTQYF
TRBV10-3	TRBD1	TRBJ2-1	CAISESDRAYYNEQFF
TRBV6-1	.	TRBJ1-1	CASALSTTEAFF
TRBV9	TRBD2	TRBJ2-5	CASSHSRGLAGAGETQYF
TRBV27	.	TRBJ2-2	CASSLRGPRTGELFF
TRBV27	.	TRBJ2-3	CASSSRLDRSTDTQYF
TRBV4-1	.	TRBJ2-7	CASSLRDRTYEQYF
TRBV10-3	.	TRBJ2-7	CAIRGQSSYEQYF
TRBV7-8	.	TRBJ2-7	CASSLVRLRSLYEQYF
TRBV11-2	.	TRBJ2-7	CASSQFPYEQYF
TRBV6-1	.	TRBJ2-7	CASSEPEQYF
TRBV7-9	TRBD2	TRBJ2-3	CASSLGTSAGGDTQYF
TRBV5-3	.	TRBJ2-3	CARSFFRGTGPTSTDTQYF
TRBV11-2	.	TRBJ2-3	CASSLEFTDTQYF
TRBV2	TRBD1	TRBJ1-1	CASLWTGEDTEAFF
TRBV10-2	.	TRBJ1-2	CASSESKRWADGYTF
TRBV14	.	TRBJ2-7	CASSHGTYEQYF
TRBV5-5	TRBD1	TRBJ2-7	CASSLEDRGYEQYF
TRBV7-9	TRBD2	TRBJ2-5	CASSLAGGEETQYF
TRBV28	TRBD1	TRBJ2-2	CASHKTGDTGELFF
TRBV5-5	.	TRBJ2-7	CASSLVQFEQYF
TRBV20-1	.	TRBJ2-7	CSAAREQYF
TRBV28	TRBD1	TRBJ2-1	CASSLFPGGYNEQFF
TRBV4-2	.	TRBJ2-3	CASSQDRAISDHTFTQYF
TRBV5-1	.	TRBJ1-4	CASSSRREANEKLFF
TRBV19	.	TRBJ2-1	CASSVLGSYNEQFF
TRBV28	.	TRBJ1-2	CASSGGYGYTF
TRBV7-9	.	TRBJ1-1	CASSPLWAEAFF
TRBV4-1	.	TRBJ2-1	CASSQAPGTYNEQFF
TRBV30	.	TRBJ1-5	CAWSVMGNQPQHF
TRBV28	TRBD2	TRBJ2-5	CASSYRTSGRYYQETQYF
TRBV27	.	TRBJ2-3	CASSPLLTDTQYF
TRBV28	TRBD1	TRBJ1-4	CASSLYPDRELFEKLFF
TRBV18	.	TRBJ2-1	CASSLTLGDPYNEQFF
TRBV19	.	TRBJ2-5	CASSRIAVETQYF
TRBV19	TRBD1	TRBJ2-2	CASSIRTGHPGELFF
TRBV15	.	TRBJ1-5	CATSRDRNSNQPQHF
TRBV29-1	.	TRBJ2-3	CSGAGGTDTQYF
TRBV15	TRBD1	TRBJ2-7	CATSTGSTGGPQYF
TRBV7-9	.	TRBJ1-2	CASSLALPTPTYYGYTF
TRBV27	.	TRBJ2-7	CASTPRGGRRFYEQYF
TRBV28	.	TRBJ2-7	CASSWNLYEQYF
TRBV4-2	.	TRBJ1-6	CASSFSVILGRNSPLHF
TRBV6-4	.	TRBJ2-1	CASSDLTVGEQFF
TRBV27	.	TRBJ1-5	CASKSGNQPQHF
TRBV28	TRBD1	TRBJ1-2	CASSGRGDYGYTF
TRBV9	TRBD2	TRBJ2-7	CASSVGSGRDSYEQYF